This is a list of T cell receptor beta chains from one sample in a study of T cell changes during pregnancy in multiple sclerosis. The repertoire was sequenced with immunoSEQ multiplex PCR; TCRdb's copy has only in-frame clones and lacks some. The sample consists of about 98,000 clones, about 90% of them appearing once. This material consisted of peripheral blood, taken after pregnancy. All receptors come from a female donor in good health, enrolled as a control in a pregnancy study. CDR3s include the opening cysteine and the closing phenylalanine or tryptophan. The D gene is left open where the match is weak. Not all rows give a size; the values are once, few, many and, for expanded clones, a class.

d_call	clone_size	v_call	j_call	cdr3_aa	cdr3_nt
TRBD2	.	TRBV15	TRBJ2-5	CATSREGLAASQETQYF	TGTGCCACCAGCAGAGAGGGACTAGCGGCATCTCAAGAGACCCAGTACTTC
TRBD1	.	TRBV6-6	TRBJ2-3	CASSFRTGSTDTQYF	TGTGCCAGCAGTTTTCGGACAGGGAGCACAGATACGCAGTATTTT
.	.	TRBV5-8	TRBJ1-2	CASSGAGGASHYGYTF	TGTGCCAGCAGCGGGGCCGGGGGGGCCTCACACTATGGCTACACCTTC
.	.	TRBV6-6	TRBJ1-1	CASSYWERQNTEAFF	TGTGCCAGCAGTTACTGGGAGCGGCAGAACACTGAAGCTTTCTTT
TRBD1	once	TRBV27	TRBJ1-2	CASSLSWLGGQGIHGYTF	TGTGCCAGCAGTTTATCGTGGCTTGGAGGACAGGGGATACATGGCTACACCTTC
TRBD1	.	TRBV5-6	TRBJ1-2	CASSFSRGVYGYTF	TGTGCCAGCAGCTTCAGCAGGGGGGTTTATGGCTACACCTTC
.	.	TRBV5-1	TRBJ1-4	CASSLAVQGLGEKLFF	TGCGCCAGCAGCTTGGCCGTACAGGGCCTGGGTGAAAAACTGTTTTTT
.	.	TRBV2	TRBJ1-2	CASSVEESGYTF	TGTGCCAGCAGTGTGGAGGAGTCTGGCTACACCTTC
TRBD2	.	TRBV5-6	TRBJ2-5	CASTRHITSGGTQETQYF	TGTGCCAGCACCCGCCATATTACTAGCGGGGGGACCCAAGAGACCCAGTACTTC
.	.	TRBV28	TRBJ2-5	CASSNGAWRTQYF	TGTGCCAGCAGTAATGGAGCCTGGAGGACCCAGTACTTC
.	.	TRBV9	TRBJ2-1	CASSPPPGSYNEQFF	TGTGCCAGCAGCCCCCCGCCGGGCTCCTACAATGAGCAGTTCTTC
.	few	TRBV9	TRBJ2-7	CASSASGREQYF	TGTGCCAGCAGCGCTTCAGGGCGCGAGCAGTACTTC
TRBD2	once	TRBV29-1	TRBJ2-1	CSVCLGLAGVYNEQFF	TGCAGCGTGTGCCTTGGGCTAGCGGGAGTCTACAATGAGCAGTTCTTC
.	.	TRBV6-1	TRBJ1-4	CASAGGFDEKLFF	TGTGCCAGCGCGGGGGGGTTCGATGAAAAACTGTTTTTT
.	.	TRBV5-6	TRBJ2-1	CASSLGAQDEQFF	TGTGCCAGCAGCTTGGGGGCGCAGGATGAGCAGTTCTTC
TRBD1	.	TRBV10-1	TRBJ2-7	CASSVAGGRYEQYF	TGCGCCAGCAGTGTGGCAGGGGGTCGATACGAGCAGTACTTC
.	many	TRBV7-2	TRBJ1-2	CASSLVGQLAGYTF	TGTGCCAGCAGCTTAGTAGGACAGCTCGCCGGCTACACCTTC
TRBD2	.	TRBV28	TRBJ2-7	CASSQGLATFSSYEQYF	TGTGCCAGCAGTCAGGGACTAGCGACCTTCAGCTCCTACGAGCAGTACTTC
.	.	TRBV5-1	TRBJ2-5	CASSFGLQETQYF	TGCGCCAGCAGCTTTGGCCTGCAAGAGACCCAGTACTTC
.	.	TRBV19	TRBJ1-1	CASSIGGSLNTEAFF	TGTGCCAGTAGTATAGGCGGCAGCCTGAACACTGAAGCTTTCTTT
TRBD1	.	TRBV30	TRBJ2-5	CAWSLTGSSRETQYF	TGTGCCTGGAGTTTGACAGGGAGTAGCAGAGAGACCCAGTACTTC
.	.	TRBV2	TRBJ2-1	CASSEKTHARGEQFF	TGTGCCAGCAGTGAAAAGACCCATGCTCGGGGGGAGCAGTTCTTC
TRBD2	.	TRBV7-2	TRBJ2-3	CASSYGTSGGTDTQYF	TGTGCCAGCAGCTACGGGACTAGCGGGGGAACAGATACGCAGTATTTT
TRBD1	.	TRBV28	TRBJ2-7	CASSLLYRGRHEQYF	TGTGCCAGCAGTTTACTATACAGGGGGCGGCACGAGCAGTACTTC
TRBD2	.	TRBV27	TRBJ2-7	CASSPRGGNYEQYF	TGTGCCAGCAGTCCACGGGGGGGGAACTACGAGCAGTACTTC
.	.	TRBV7-8	TRBJ2-5	CASSHSARGARMETQYF	TGTGCCAGCAGCCACAGTGCCCGGGGGGCCAGGATGGAGACCCAGTACTTC
TRBD1	.	TRBV15	TRBJ2-2	CATSTLQGRTGELFF	TGTGCCACCAGCACCCTACAGGGGAGAACCGGGGAGCTGTTTTTT